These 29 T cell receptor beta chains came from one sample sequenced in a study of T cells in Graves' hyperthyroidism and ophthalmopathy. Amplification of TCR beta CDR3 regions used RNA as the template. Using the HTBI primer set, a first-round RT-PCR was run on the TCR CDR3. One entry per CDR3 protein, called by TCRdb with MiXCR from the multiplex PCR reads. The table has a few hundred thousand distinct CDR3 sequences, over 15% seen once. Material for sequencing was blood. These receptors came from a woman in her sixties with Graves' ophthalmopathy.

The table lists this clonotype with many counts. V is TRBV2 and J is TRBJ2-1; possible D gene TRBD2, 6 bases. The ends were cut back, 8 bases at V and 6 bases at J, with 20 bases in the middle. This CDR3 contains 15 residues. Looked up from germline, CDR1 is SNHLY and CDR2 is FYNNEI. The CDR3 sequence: CASSNSRRAGNEQFF. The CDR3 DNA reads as TGTGCCAGCTCCAACAGCCGGAGGGCCGGCAATGAGCAGTTCTTC.

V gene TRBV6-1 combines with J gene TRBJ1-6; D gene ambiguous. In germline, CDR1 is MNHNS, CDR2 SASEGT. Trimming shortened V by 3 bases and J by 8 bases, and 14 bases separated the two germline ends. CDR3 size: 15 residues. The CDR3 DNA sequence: TGTGCCAGCAGTGATACCACATCACCGCATTCACCCCTCCACTTT. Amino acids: CASSDTTSPHSPLHF.

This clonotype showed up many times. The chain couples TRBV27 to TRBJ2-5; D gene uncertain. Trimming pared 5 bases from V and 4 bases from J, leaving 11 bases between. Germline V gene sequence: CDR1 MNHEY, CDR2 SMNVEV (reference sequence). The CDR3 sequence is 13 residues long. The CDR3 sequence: CASSTLSRETQYF. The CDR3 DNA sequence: TGTGCCAGCAGTACCCTTAGTAGAGAGACCCAGTACTTC.

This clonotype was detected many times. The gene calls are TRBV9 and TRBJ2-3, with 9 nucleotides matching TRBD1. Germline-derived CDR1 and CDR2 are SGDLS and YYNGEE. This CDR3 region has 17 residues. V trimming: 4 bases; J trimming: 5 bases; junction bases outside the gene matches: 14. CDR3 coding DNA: TGTGCCAGCAGCTACAGGCGGACAGGGGATTTTGGAGATACGCAGTATTTT. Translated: CASSYRRTGDFGDTQYF.

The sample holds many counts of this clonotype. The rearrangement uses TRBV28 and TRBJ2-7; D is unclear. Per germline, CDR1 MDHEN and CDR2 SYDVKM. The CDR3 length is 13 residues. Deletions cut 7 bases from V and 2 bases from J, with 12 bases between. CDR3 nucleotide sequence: TGTGCCAGCACCTCTCGGGTTCCCTACGAGCAGTACTTC. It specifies CASTSRVPYEQYF. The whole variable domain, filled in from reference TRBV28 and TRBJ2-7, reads DVKVTQSSRYLVKRTGEKVFLECVQDMDHENMFWYRQDPGLGLRLIYFSYDVKMKEKGDIPEGYSVSREKKERFSLILESASTNQTSMYLCASTSRVPYEQYFGPGTRLTVT.

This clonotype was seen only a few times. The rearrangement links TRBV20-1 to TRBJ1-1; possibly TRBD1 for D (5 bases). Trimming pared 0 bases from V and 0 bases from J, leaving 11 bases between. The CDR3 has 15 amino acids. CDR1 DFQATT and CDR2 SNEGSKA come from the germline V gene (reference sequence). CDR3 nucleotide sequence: TGCAGTGCTAGAGAACGGGGGGGACTGAACACTGAAGCTTTCTTT. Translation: CSARERGGLNTEAFF.

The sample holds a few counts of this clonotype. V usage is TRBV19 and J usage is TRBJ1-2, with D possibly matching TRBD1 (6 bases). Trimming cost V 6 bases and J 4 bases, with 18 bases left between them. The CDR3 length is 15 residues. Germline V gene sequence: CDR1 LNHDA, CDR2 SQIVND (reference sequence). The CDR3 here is CASRESPGVAYGYTF. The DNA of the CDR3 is TGTGCCAGTAGAGAGAGCCCAGGGGTCGCCTATGGCTACACCTTC.

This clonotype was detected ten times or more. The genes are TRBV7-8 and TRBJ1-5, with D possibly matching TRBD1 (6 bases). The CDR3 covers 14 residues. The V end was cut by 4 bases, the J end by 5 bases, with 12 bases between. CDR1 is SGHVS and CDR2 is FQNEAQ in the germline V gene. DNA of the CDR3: TGTGCCAGCAGCTCACCGACAGGCCATCAGCCCCAGCATTTT. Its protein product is CASSSPTGHQPQHF.

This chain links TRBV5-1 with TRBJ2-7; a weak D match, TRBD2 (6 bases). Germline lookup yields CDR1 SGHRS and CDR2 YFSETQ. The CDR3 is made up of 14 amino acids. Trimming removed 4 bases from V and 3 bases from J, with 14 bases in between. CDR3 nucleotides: TGCGCCAGCAGCCAAGGGACTGCCGACTACGAGCAGTACTTC. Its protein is CASSQGTADYEQYF.

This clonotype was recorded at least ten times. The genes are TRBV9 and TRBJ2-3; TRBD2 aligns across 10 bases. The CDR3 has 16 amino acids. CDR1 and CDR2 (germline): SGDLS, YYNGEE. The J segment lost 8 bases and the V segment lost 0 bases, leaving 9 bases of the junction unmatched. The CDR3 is CASSVALAGEWGTQYF. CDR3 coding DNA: TGTGCCAGCAGCGTAGCCCTAGCGGGAGAGTGGGGTACGCAGTATTTT.

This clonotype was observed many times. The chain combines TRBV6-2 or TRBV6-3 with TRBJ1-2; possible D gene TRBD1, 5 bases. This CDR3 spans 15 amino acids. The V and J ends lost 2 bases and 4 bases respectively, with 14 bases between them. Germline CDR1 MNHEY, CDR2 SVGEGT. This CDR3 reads CASSYGTGGRYGYTF. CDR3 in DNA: TGTGCCAGCAGTTACGGGACCGGGGGTCGCTATGGCTACACCTTC.

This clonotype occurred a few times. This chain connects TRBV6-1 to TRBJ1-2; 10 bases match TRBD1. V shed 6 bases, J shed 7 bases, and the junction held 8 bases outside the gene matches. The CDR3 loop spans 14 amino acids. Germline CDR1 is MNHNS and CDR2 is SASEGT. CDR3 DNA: TGTGCCAGCAGAGGGACAGGGGAAATTAGTGGCTACACCTTC. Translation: CASRGTGEISGYTF.

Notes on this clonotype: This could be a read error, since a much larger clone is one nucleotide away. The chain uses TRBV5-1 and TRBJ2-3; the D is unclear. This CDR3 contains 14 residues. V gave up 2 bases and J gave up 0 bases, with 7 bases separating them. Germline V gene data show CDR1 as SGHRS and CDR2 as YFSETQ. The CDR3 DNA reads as TGCGCCAGCAGCTTTCAGCGTAGCACAGATACGCAGTATTTT. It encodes CASSFQRSTDTQYF. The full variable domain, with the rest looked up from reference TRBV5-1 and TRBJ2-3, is KAGVTQTPRYLIKTRGQQVTLSCSPISGHRSVSWYQQTPGQGLQFLFEYFSETQRNKGNFPGRFSGRQFSNSRSEMNVSTLELGDSALYLCASSFQRSTDTQYFGPGTRLTVL.

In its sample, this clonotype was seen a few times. DNA of the CDR3: TGTGCCAGCAAAAGGGGGTCCTCTGGGGCCAACGTCCTGACTTTC. Translating gives CASKRGSSGANVLTF. V usage is TRBV2 and J usage is TRBJ2-6, with D possibly matching TRBD1 (6 bases). The CDR3 is 15 amino acids. V was clipped by 7 bases and J by 0 bases, with 10 bases between them. Germline CDR1 and CDR2: SNHLY and FYNNEI.

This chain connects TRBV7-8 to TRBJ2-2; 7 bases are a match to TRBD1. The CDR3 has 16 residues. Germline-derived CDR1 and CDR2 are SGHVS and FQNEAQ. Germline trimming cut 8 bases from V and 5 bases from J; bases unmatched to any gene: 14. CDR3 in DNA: TGTGCCAGCGGAGAGAGGGGGCGGGTCCGGACCGGGGAGCTGTTTTTT. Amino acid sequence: CASGERGRVRTGELFF.

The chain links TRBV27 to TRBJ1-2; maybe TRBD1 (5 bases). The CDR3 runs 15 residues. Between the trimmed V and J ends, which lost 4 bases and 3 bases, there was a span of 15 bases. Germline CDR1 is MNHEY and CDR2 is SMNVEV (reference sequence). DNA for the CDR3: TGTGCCAGCAGTTCAACGAGGGACGGGCACTATGGCTACACCTTC. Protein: CASSSTRDGHYGYTF.

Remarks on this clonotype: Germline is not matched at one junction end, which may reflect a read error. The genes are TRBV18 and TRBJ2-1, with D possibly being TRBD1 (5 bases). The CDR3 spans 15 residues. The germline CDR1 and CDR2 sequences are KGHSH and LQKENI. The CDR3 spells CASSLLDSPYNEQFF. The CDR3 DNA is TGTGCCAGCTCACTACTTGACAGCCCCTACAATGAGCAATTCTTC.

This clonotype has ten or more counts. CDR3 DNA sequence: TGTGCCAGCTCACCAGGCTCCCTCGGCTATGGCTACACCTTC. Translation gives CASSPGSLGYGYTF. The rearrangement uses TRBV18 and TRBJ1-2; D unresolved. V gave up 2 bases and J gave up 4 bases, with 11 bases separating them. The CDR3 totals 14 residues. Germline CDR1 reads KGHSH; CDR2 reads LQKENI.

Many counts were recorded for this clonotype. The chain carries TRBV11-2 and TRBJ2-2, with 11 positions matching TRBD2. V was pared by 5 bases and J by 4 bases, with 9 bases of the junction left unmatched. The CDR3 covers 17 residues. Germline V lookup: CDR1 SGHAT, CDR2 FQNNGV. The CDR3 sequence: CASSLPSGRSFTGELFF. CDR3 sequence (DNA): TGTGCCAGCAGCCTACCTAGCGGGAGGTCCTTCACCGGGGAGCTGTTTTTT.

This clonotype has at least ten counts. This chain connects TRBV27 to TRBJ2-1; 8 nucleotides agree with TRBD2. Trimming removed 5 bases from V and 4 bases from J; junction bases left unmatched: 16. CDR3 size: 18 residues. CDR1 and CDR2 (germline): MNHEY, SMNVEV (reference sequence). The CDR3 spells CASSPRGGIAGLYNEQFF. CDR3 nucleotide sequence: TGTGCCAGCAGTCCTCGGGGGGGGATAGCGGGGCTATACAATGAGCAGTTCTTC.

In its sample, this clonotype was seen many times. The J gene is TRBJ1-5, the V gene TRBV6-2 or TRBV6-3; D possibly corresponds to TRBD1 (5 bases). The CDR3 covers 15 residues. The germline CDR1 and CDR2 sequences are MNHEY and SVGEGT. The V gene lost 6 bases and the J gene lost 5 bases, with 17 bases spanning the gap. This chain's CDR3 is CASSGTPTFYQPQHF. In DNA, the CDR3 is TGTGCCAGCAGCGGGACCCCGACATTTTATCAGCCCCAGCATTTT.

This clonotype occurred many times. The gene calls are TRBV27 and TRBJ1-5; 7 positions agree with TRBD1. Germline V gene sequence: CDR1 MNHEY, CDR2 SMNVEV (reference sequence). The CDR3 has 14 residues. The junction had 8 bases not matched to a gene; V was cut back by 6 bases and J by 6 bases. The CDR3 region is CASSRQGSGQPQHF. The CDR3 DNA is TGTGCCAGCAGCCGACAGGGATCGGGTCAGCCCCAGCATTTT.

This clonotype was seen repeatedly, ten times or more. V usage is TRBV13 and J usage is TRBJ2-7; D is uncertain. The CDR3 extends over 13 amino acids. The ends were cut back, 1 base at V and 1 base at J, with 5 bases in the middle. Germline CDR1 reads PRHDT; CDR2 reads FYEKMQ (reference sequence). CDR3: CASSLDQSYEQYF. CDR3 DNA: TGTGCCAGCAGCTTAGATCAGTCCTACGAGCAGTACTTC. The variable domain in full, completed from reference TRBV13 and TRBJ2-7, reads AAGVIQSPRHLIKEKRETATLKCYPIPRHDTVYWYQQGPGQDPQFLISFYEKMQSDKGSIPDRFSAQQFSDYHSELNMSSLELGDSALYFCASSLDQSYEQYFGPGTRLTVT.

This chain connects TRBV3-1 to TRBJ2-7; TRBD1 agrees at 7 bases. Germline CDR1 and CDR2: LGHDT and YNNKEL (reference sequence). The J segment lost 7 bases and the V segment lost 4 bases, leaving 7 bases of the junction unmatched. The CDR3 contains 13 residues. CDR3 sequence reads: CASSPTGAREQYF. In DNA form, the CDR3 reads TGTGCCAGCAGCCCAACAGGGGCGAGGGAGCAGTACTTC.

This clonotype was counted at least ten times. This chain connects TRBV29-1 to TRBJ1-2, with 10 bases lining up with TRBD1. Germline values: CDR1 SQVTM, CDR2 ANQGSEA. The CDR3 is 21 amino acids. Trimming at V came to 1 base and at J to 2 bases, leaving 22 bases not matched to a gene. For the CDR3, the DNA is TGCAGCGTTGAAGGGGGACAGGGGAGCCCGGGTTCGTGGAAGATCAACTATGGCTACACCTTC. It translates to CSVEGGQGSPGSWKINYGYTF.

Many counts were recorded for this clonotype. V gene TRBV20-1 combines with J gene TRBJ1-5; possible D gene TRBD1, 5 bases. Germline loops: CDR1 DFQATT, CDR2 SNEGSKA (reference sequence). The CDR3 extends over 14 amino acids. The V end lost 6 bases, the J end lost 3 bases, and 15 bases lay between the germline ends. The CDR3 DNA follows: TGCAGTGCCCAGGGTCTCCGCTACAATCAGCCCCAGCATTTT. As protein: CSAQGLRYNQPQHF.

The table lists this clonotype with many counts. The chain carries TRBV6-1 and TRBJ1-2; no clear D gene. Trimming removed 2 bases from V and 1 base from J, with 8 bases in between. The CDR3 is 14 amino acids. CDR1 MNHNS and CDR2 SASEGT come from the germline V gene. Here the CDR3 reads CASSELSSNYGYTF. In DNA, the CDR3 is TGTGCCAGCAGTGAACTCTCTAGTAACTATGGCTACACCTTC.

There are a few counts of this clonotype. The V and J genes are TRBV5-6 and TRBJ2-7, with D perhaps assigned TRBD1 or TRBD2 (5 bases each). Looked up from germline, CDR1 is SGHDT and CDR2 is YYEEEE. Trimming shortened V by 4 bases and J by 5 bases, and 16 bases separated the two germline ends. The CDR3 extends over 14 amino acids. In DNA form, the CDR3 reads TGTGCCAGCAGCCGAGACATAACGGGGCACGAGCAGTACTTC. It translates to CASSRDITGHEQYF.

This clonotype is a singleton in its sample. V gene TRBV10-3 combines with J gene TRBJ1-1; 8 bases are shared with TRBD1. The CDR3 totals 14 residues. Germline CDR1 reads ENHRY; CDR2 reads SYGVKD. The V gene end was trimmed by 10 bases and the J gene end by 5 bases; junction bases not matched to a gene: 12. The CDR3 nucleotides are TGTGCCAACAAGCCAGGGGGCCCGGGAACTGAAGCTTTCTTT. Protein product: CANKPGGPGTEAFF.